A single sample is the source of the 28 T cell receptor beta chains below, sequenced in a study of CD8+ T cells in alopecia areata. Described treatment: oral pan-JAK inhibitor, 5-10 mg twice daily. RNA, once extracted, was reverse transcribed into cDNA for use as the sequencing template. Generated by immunoSEQ multiplex PCR, the TCRdb table keeps only in-frame clones and is missing some. Among some 200,000 clones listed, 58% were seen once. The sample consisted of CD8+ T cells sorted from blood, taken at week 24, from a patient treated with tofacitinib. The source is a human donor with alopecia areata.

The V and J genes are TRBV15 and TRBJ2-7, with TRBD1 as a possible D gene (6 bases). V shed 5 bases and J shed 5 bases, with 22 bases lying between them. CDR1 LNHNV and CDR2 YYDKDF come from the germline V gene (reference sequence). The CDR3 is made up of 16 amino acids. CDR3 nucleotide sequence: TGTGCCACCAGCCTACACCCCGGGACAAATACCCACGAGCAGTACTTC. Its translation is CATSLHPGTNTHEQYF.

V gene TRBV29-1 combines with J gene TRBJ2-7; TRBD1 aligns across 8 bases. Trimming took 2 bases from V and 2 from J; bases not matched to a gene: 5. The CDR3 spans 14 residues. Germline V gene lookup returns CDR1 SQVTM and CDR2 ANQGSEA. The CDR3, as DNA: TGCAGCGTTGAACCCCGGGACAGGCCCTACGAGCAGTACTTC. Translated, it gives CSVEPRDRPYEQYF.

J is TRBJ1-1 and V is TRBV13, with D possibly TRBD1 on 6 matching bases. The CDR3 spans 12 residues. Germline loops: CDR1 PRHDT, CDR2 FYEKMQ (reference sequence). The V end lost 5 bases, the J end lost 10 bases, and 14 bases lay between the germline ends. CDR3 sequence (DNA): TGTGCCAGCAGCCCTGGGGGGCTCGGAGCTTTCTTT. Translation gives CASSPGGLGAFF.

V gene TRBV2 combines with J gene TRBJ2-2; D not certain. Between the trimmed V and J ends, which lost 3 bases and 0 bases, there was a span of 14 bases. Germline-derived CDR1 and CDR2 are SNHLY and FYNNEI. This CDR3 spans 17 amino acids. The chain's CDR3 is CASSDARRLANTGELFF. The CDR3 nucleotides are TGTGCCAGCAGTGACGCAAGGCGGCTCGCGAACACCGGGGAGCTGTTTTTT.

This chain links TRBV27 with TRBJ1-4; D uncertain. Germline V lookup: CDR1 MNHEY, CDR2 SMNVEV (reference sequence). There are 14 residues in the CDR3. V was clipped by 0 bases and J by 8 bases, with 10 bases between them. CDR3 in amino acids: CASSLSGRGEKLFF. For the CDR3, the DNA is TGTGCCAGCAGTTTATCGGGCCGTGGGGAAAAACTGTTTTTT.

This sequence joins TRBV12-5 and TRBJ2-7; no definite D call. The CDR3 is 10 amino acids. Germline CDR1 is LGHNT and CDR2 is FRNRAP. The V gene lost 7 bases and the J gene lost 6 bases, with 7 bases spanning the gap. CDR3 bases: TGTGCTAGTGCTTCGACCGAGCAGTACTTC. The encoded protein is CASASTEQYF.

As to this clone: The germline gene is not matched at one end of the junction; a read error may be the cause. The J gene is TRBJ2-1, the V gene TRBV7-9, with D perhaps TRBD2 (5 bases). Germline V CDR1 and CDR2: SEHNR, FQNEAQ (reference sequence). The CDR3 is 13 residues long. The CDR3 is CASSPWDGWEPLF. Here the CDR3 DNA reads TGTGCCAGCAGCCCATGGGATGGGTGGGAGCCCCTCTTC.

V gene TRBV29-1 combines with J gene TRBJ2-5; D is uncertain. Deletions cut 3 bases from V and 4 bases from J, with 3 bases between. The CDR3 spans 10 residues. CDR1 is SQVTM, CDR2 ANQGSEA, per germline. The CDR3 nucleotides read TGCAGCGTTGAGGGAGAGACCCAGTACTTC. Residues: CSVEGETQYF.

The chain links TRBV30 to TRBJ1-1; tentative D call: TRBD1 (5 bases). With 4 bases removed from V and 4 bases from J, the gap between germline ends came to 16 bases. There are 14 residues in the CDR3. Germline V gene data show CDR1 as GTSNPN and CDR2 as SVGIG (reference sequence). CDR3 residues: CAWIPRAGSTEAFF. The CDR3 nucleotides read TGTGCCTGGATTCCTCGCGCAGGGAGCACTGAAGCTTTCTTT.

This clone has only one observation. The chain has TRBV6-4 and TRBJ1-6; D is possibly TRBD1 (5 bases). With 8 bases removed from V and 7 bases from J, the gap between germline ends came to 24 bases. Germline lookup yields CDR1 MRHNA and CDR2 SNTAGT. The CDR3 length is 17 residues. In DNA form, the CDR3 reads TGTGCCAGCCGAAAACCAGGCAGGGAGTGGGCCAATTCACCCCTCCACTTT. Translation: CASRKPGREWANSPLHF.

DNA of the CDR3: TGTGCCAGCAGCGTAGACACGAGCAGCACAGATACGCAGTATTTT. It translates to CASSVDTSSTDTQYF. The chain employs TRBV9 and TRBJ2-3; D gene unclear. Germline V gene data show CDR1 as SGDLS and CDR2 as YYNGEE. V was trimmed by 0 bases and J by 0 bases, leaving 8 bases between them. This CDR3 comprises 15 residues.

The chain combines TRBV6-1 with TRBJ2-5; 12 nucleotides line up with TRBD2. The CDR3 extends over 18 amino acids. Germline CDR1 MNHNS, CDR2 SASEGT. V lost 2 bases, J lost 5 bases, and 12 bases stayed unmatched. DNA for the CDR3: TGTGCCAGCAGTGAATGGGCGCTAGCGGGGGGGCCTGAGGAGACCCAGTACTTC. Translating it yields CASSEWALAGGPEETQYF.

This clone was recorded a few times. The chain links TRBV30 to TRBJ2-3, with a weak D call TRBD1 (8 bases). The CDR3 spans 14 residues. Trimming took off 4 bases at V and 5 bases at J, with 16 bases between the two ends. Germline V lookup: CDR1 GTSNPN, CDR2 SVGIG (reference sequence). The CDR3 DNA is TGTGCCTGGAATTACAGGGGGGGGCGAGATACGCAGTATTTT. It codes for CAWNYRGGRDTQYF. The whole variable domain, remainder taken from reference TRBV30 and TRBJ2-3, is SQTIHQWPATLVQPVGSPLSLECTVEGTSNPNLYWYRQAAGRGLQLLFYSVGIGQISSEVPQNLSASRPQDRQFILSSKKLLLSDSGFYLCAWNYRGGRDTQYFGPGTRLTVL.

The chain has TRBV6-6 and TRBJ1-1; D is undetermined. The germline CDR1 and CDR2 sequences are MNHNY and SVGAGI (reference sequence). V was shortened by 6 bases and J by 0 bases, with 14 bases between the two germline ends. CDR3 size: 15 residues. As DNA, the CDR3 is TGTGCCAGCAGCCAACTGGACGGGATGAACACTGAAGCTTTCTTT. It translates to CASSQLDGMNTEAFF.

This chain links TRBV30 with TRBJ2-2, with unresolved D. The V end was cut by 4 bases, the J end by 6 bases, with 9 bases between. CDR1 is GTSNPN, CDR2 SVGIG, per germline (reference sequence). CDR3 length: 12 residues. The CDR3: CAWTVLAGELFF. CDR3 bases: TGTGCCTGGACCGTGCTGGCCGGGGAGCTGTTTTTT. Variable domain in full (rest from reference TRBV30 and TRBJ2-2): SQTIHQWPATLVQPVGSPLSLECTVEGTSNPNLYWYRQAAGRGLQLLFYSVGIGQISSEVPQNLSASRPQDRQFILSSKKLLLSDSGFYLCAWTVLAGELFFGEGSRLTVL.

The chain employs TRBV27 and TRBJ2-1; 7 bases align to TRBD1. The V and J ends lost 5 bases and 6 bases, in that order; junction bases with no gene match: 4. There are 13 residues in the CDR3. The V gene's germline CDR1 is MNHEY and CDR2 SMNVEV (reference sequence). CDR3 DNA sequence: TGTGCCAGCAGTGAGGGGACAGCCAATGAGCAGTTCTTC. Protein product: CASSEGTANEQFF.

The chain links TRBV13 to TRBJ1-2; 10 nucleotides align to TRBD1. With 4 bases clipped from V and 4 bases from J, the junction kept 6 bases outside the gene matches. This CDR3 has 15 residues. Germline V gene lookup returns CDR1 PRHDT and CDR2 FYEKMQ (reference sequence). The CDR3 spells CASSSGTGVSYGYTF. CDR3 bases: TGTGCCAGCAGCTCTGGGACAGGGGTGAGCTATGGCTACACCTTC.

The rearrangement joins TRBV5-1 to TRBJ1-3; D gene unclear. Germline CDR1 SGHRS, CDR2 YFSETQ. Between the trimmed V and J ends, which lost 5 bases and 9 bases, there was a span of 6 bases. This CDR3 spans 10 amino acids. CDR3 sequence (DNA): TGCGCCAGCAGTAGGTGCACCATATATTTT. It is translated as CASSRCTIYF.

This clone was observed a few times. The V call is TRBV5-1, the J call TRBJ1-6, with TRBD1 matching over 7 bases. With 4 bases clipped from V and 12 bases from J, the junction kept 10 bases outside the gene matches. From germline, CDR1 is SGHRS and CDR2 YFSETQ. The CDR3 has 14 amino acids. CDR3 residues: CASSPRQGVGPLHF. The CDR3 region has the DNA TGCGCCAGCAGCCCCCGACAGGGTGTTGGACCCCTCCACTTT. Filled out from reference TRBV5-1 and TRBJ1-6, the complete variable domain reads KAGVTQTPRYLIKTRGQQVTLSCSPISGHRSVSWYQQTPGQGLQFLFEYFSETQRNKGNFPGRFSGRQFSNSRSEMNVSTLELGDSALYLCASSPRQGVGPLHFGNGTRLTVT.

The chain joins TRBV4-1 to TRBJ2-5; D is undetermined. Judging by the DNA end, TRBJ2-7 fits better; the J call may be wrong. CDR3 size: 13 residues. CDR1 is MGHRA, CDR2 YSYEKL, per germline. CDR3 in amino acids: CASSQVGTYEQYF. The CDR3 coding sequence is TGCGCCAGCAGCCAAGTGGGCACCTACGAGCAGTACTTC.

This chain connects TRBV9 to TRBJ2-3; D uncertain. CDR3 length: 14 amino acids. From germline, CDR1 is SGDLS and CDR2 YYNGEE. The V gene lost 0 bases and the J gene lost 0 bases, with 5 bases spanning the gap. The CDR3 nucleotides read TGTGCCAGCAGCGTAGTGAAGAGCACAGATACGCAGTATTTT. The encoded protein is CASSVVKSTDTQYF.

There are a few counts of this clone. The chain carries TRBV7-2 and TRBJ1-1; 7 bases fit TRBD1. Losses at the gene ends were 1 base for V and 3 bases for J; bases not matched to a gene: 5. The germline gives CDR1 SGHTA, CDR2 FQGNSA. This CDR3 has 15 residues. The CDR3 loop is CASSLVAGGYTEAFF. CDR3 in DNA: TGTGCCAGCAGCTTAGTGGCAGGGGGGTACACTGAAGCTTTCTTT.

The chain recombines TRBV9 with TRBJ2-7; D is undetermined. Looked up from germline, CDR1 is SGDLS and CDR2 is YYNGEE. Trimming cost V 0 bases and J 3 bases, with 16 bases left between them. The CDR3 loop spans 16 amino acids. The CDR3 DNA follows: TGTGCCAGCAGCGTAGGGGTTGGACCCCTGGGCTACGAGCAGTACTTC. Its protein is CASSVGVGPLGYEQYF.

The J gene is TRBJ2-5, the V gene TRBV7-9; D unclear. The closer fit of TRBJ2-7 to the DNA end suggests the J call may be wrong. The CDR3 consists of 13 residues. CDR1 is SEHNR, CDR2 FQNEAQ, per germline (reference sequence). CDR3 nucleotide sequence: TGTGCCAGCAGCTTAGCACGGCACTACGAGCAGTACTTC. Protein: CASSLARHYEQYF.

The CDR3 is CSVLTYGYTF. CDR3 sequence (DNA): TGCAGCGTCCTAACTTATGGCTACACCTTC. The genes are TRBV29-1 and TRBJ1-2; D gene uncertain. CDR3 size: 10 residues. Germline-derived CDR1 and CDR2 are SQVTM and ANQGSEA. V was cut by 6 bases and J by 5 bases, with 7 bases left in between.

The V call is TRBV4-1, the J call TRBJ2-7; no firm D call. The CDR3 is 14 residues long. The germline V gene encodes CDR1 MGHRA and CDR2 YSYEKL. V shed 5 bases and J shed 0 bases, with 11 bases lying between them. The CDR3 DNA reads as TGCGCCAGCAGCACAATGAGAGGCTCCTACGAGCAGTACTTC. Its translation: CASSTMRGSYEQYF.

This rearrangement joins TRBV7-9 to TRBJ2-3, with D uncertain. Looked up from germline, CDR1 is SEHNR and CDR2 is FQNEAQ (reference sequence). The V and J ends lost 4 bases and 3 bases respectively, with 5 bases between them. The CDR3 totals 12 residues. This CDR3 reads CASSSQTDTQYF. The DNA for the CDR3 is TGTGCCAGCAGCTCACAAACAGATACGCAGTATTTT. The variable domain in full, with the rest retrieved from reference TRBV7-9 and TRBJ2-3, is DTGVSQNPRHKITKRGQNVTFRCDPISEHNRLYWYRQTLGQGPEFLTYFQNEAQLEKSRLLSDRFSAERPKGSFSTLEIQRTEQGDSAMYLCASSSQTDTQYFGPGTRLTVL.

For the CDR3, the DNA is TGCAGCGCTCAGGGCTCTGGGGCCAACGTCCTGACTTTC. Its protein product is CSAQGSGANVLTF. V gene TRBV29-1 combines with J gene TRBJ2-6, with D possibly TRBD1 on 5 matching bases. Trimming stripped 7 bases from V and 0 bases from J, with 7 bases between. The CDR3 is made up of 13 amino acids. CDR1 SQVTM and CDR2 ANQGSEA come from the germline V gene.